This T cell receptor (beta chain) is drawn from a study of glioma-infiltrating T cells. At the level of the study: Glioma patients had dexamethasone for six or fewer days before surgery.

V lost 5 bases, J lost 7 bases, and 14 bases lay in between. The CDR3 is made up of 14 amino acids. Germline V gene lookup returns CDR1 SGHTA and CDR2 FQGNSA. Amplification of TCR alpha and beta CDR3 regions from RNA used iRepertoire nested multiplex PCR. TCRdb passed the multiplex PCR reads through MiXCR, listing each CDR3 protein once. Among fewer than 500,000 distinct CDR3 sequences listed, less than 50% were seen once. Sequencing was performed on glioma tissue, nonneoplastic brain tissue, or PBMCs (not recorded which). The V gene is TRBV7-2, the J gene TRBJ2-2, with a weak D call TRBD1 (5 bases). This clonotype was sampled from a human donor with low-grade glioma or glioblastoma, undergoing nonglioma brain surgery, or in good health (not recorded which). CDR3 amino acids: CASSVPVTVGELFF. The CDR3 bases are TGTGCCAGCAGCGTCCCAGTGACAGTCGGGGAGCTGTTTTTT.